This T cell receptor beta chain was captured by sequencing in a study of metastatic and nonmetastatic thyroid tumors. Study-wide background: Blood and tumor or nodule tissue repertoires from malignant and benign thyroid patients were compared.

Among the patients, none had received any treatment before thyroid surgery. Germline assignment: CDR1 SGHVS and CDR2 FQNEAQ. This CDR3 is built from 13 residues. V gave up 2 bases and J gave up 9 bases, with 13 bases separating them. Per the study methods: Construction of a distant-metastasis classifier for papillary thyroid cancer relied on CDR3 differences across clinicopathological groups. From the PCR reads, TCRdb re-called clones with MiXCR. The V and J calls, along with clone size, are taken from TCRdb and not from the paper's own processing. The sample carries about 69,000 clones, 14% recorded once. This clone was detected once.

The TCR originated in a male donor with papillary thyroid cancer or a benign thyroid nodule (not recorded which). Some clones in this sample may be carry-over from other donors' samples. This chain links TRBV7-8 with TRBJ1-2; TRBD1 is a possible D gene (5 bases). Source material: blood. The CDR3 reads CASSLSSTDCYTF. The DNA for the CDR3 is TGTGCCAGCAGCTTATCGTCGACAGATTGCTACACCTTC. Drawing the rest from reference TRBV7-8 and TRBJ1-2, the complete variable domain is GAGVSQSPRYKVAKRGQDVALRCDPISGHVSLFWYQQALGQGPEFLTYFQNEAQLDKSGLPSDRFFAERPEGSVSTLKIQRTQQEDSAVYLCASSLSSTDCYTFGSGTRLTVV.